This T cell receptor (beta chain) derives from a study of T cells in Graves' hyperthyroidism and ophthalmopathy. Findings and limits, study-wide: Model predictions of ophthalmopathy came a median roughly 6.7 months before onset. Blood also held most thyroid clonotypes expanded beyond 0.001.

It was RNA transcripts that yielded the amplified TCR beta CDR3 regions. The study used the HTBI primer set for a first-round RT-PCR of the TCR CDR3. TCRdb independently ran MiXCR on the multiplex PCR reads; one entry per CDR3 protein. Of 490,000 or so distinct CDR3 sequences detected, around 50% appear once; the ten largest clones hold about 43%. Between the trimmed V and J ends, which lost 5 bases and 5 bases, there was a span of 18 bases. The CDR3 is 16 amino acids. Germline loops: CDR1 MNHEY, CDR2 SVGEGT. Clinical symptoms, serum thyroxine, TRAb, thyroid ultrasound and orbital computed tomography informed diagnoses. About this clonotype: The antigen is undetermined.

Sample: peripheral blood or thyroid tissue (not recorded which). This chain connects TRBV6-2 or TRBV6-3 to TRBJ2-2; tentative D call: TRBD2 (5 bases). This receptor was obtained from an adult woman with Graves' disease, either hyperthyroidism or ophthalmopathy (not recorded which). CDR3 amino acids: CASSNFRAERTGELFF. In nucleotides, the CDR3 is TGTGCCAGCAGTAATTTCCGAGCGGAGAGAACCGGGGAGCTGTTTTTT.